This T cell receptor (beta chain) was identified during a study of blood T cell repertoires in COVID-19. Study-level background: Acute-phase and convalescent COVID-19 samples originated in the United States, Italy and Spain. Nucleic acid was either cDNA or gDNA, and it came from T cells, B-cell-depleted T cells, or PBMCs.

The CDR3 loop spans 12 amino acids. The V gene lost 4 bases and the J gene lost 6 bases, with 10 bases spanning the gap. Per the germline V gene, CDR1 is SGHNT and CDR2 is YYREEE (reference sequence). Per the authors' pipeline: Amplification from reference gene primers served as the basis for estimated nucleated cell counts. Assay used: immunoSEQ multiplex PCR; TCRdb lists only in-frame clones, some missing. V and J calls and clone size follow that table, whereas D and trimming were derived from the DNA. The sample lists 95,000 to 150,000 clones, 86% occurring once. This receptor was obtained from a man aged 40-49 years with acute or convalescent COVID-19. V gene TRBV5-4 combines with J gene TRBJ1-1; possibly TRBD1 for D (6 bases). Source material: peripheral blood. The CDR3 DNA sequence: TGTGCCAGCAGCCCCAGGGGAGCTGAAGCTTTCTTT. It specifies CASSPRGAEAFF.